Ten or more counts support the clone carrying this T cell receptor (beta chain). Its antigen is not known. This entry is derived from a study of identical twins. Regarding the study as a whole: Conclusions came from cross-sectional statistical analysis, not from following the same donors.

TCRdb analysed the 5' RACE reads with MiXCR anew, one entry per CDR3 protein. The sample records 690,000 or so distinct CDR3 sequences, over 8.5% being singletons. Germline CDR1 reads MNHNS; CDR2 reads SASEGT. The CDR3 length is 13 residues. Trimming removed 4 bases at V and 0 bases at J, with 5 bases between. These same records also appear under a second study, on yellow fever vaccine responses in identical twins. Per that paper: On the reported evidence, twins' vaccine T cell responses seemed partly convergent and partly personalized.

This TCR derives from a woman aged 18-35 years in good health. The chain employs TRBV6-1 and TRBJ2-3; a possible D gene is TRBD2 (5 bases). Sequencing input: PBMCs. The CDR3 sequence is CASSVASTDTQYF. Written as DNA, the CDR3 is TGTGCCAGCAGTGTAGCGAGCACAGATACGCAGTATTTT.